The present entry profiles one T cell receptor (beta chain) with its context. Its antigen is as yet unknown. From the 5' RACE reads, TCRdb called clonotypes with MiXCR, one entry per CDR3 protein. Of fewer than 45,000 distinct CDR3 sequences in the sample, roughly 7.2% were seen once. The data originate from a study of spatial heterogeneity in lung cancer. Study in general: Averaged across combinations, each unique TCR and UMI pairing appeared more than ten times in raw reads, which were uncorrected.

Germline V CDR1 and CDR2: DFQATT, SNEGSKA (reference sequence). The V end lost 5 bases, the J end lost 4 bases, and 20 bases lay between the germline ends. The CDR3 sequence is 15 residues long. Findings of the study overall: Tumor TCRs that were ubiquitous and expanded showed up in blood more at resection than follow-up.

Described time point: sample taken at primary tumor resection. Tumor, nontumor lung or frozen PBMC supplied whole RNA, sequenced without sorting. The receptor was isolated from a female donor with early-stage non-small cell lung cancer. This sequence joins TRBV20-1 and TRBJ2-5; D perhaps matches TRBD2 (7 bases). Sequences were derived from PBMCs, sampled at surgery. CDR3 nucleotides: TGCAGTGCTGGGCGGACGGGGGGCTCGGGAGAGACCCAGTACTTC. It codes for CSAGRTGGSGETQYF.